Sequencing of this T cell receptor (beta chain) was carried out in a study of Tregs in tolerant kidney transplant recipients. Libraries were prepared by immunoSEQ multiplex PCR; TCRdb keeps only in-frame clonotypes and omits some of them. The sample carries about 52,000 clones, about 89% recorded once. Germline V gene lookup returns CDR1 KGHSH and CDR2 LQKENI. Trimming removed 7 bases from V and 3 bases from J, with 12 bases in between. This CDR3 is built from 13 residues. Recipients received nonmyeloablative bone marrow transplants from related graft donors, with transient mixed chimerism. The chain carries TRBV18 and TRBJ1-1; possible D gene TRBD1, 6 bases. The source of this sequence is a human patient who received a combined kidney and bone marrow transplant. Part of the T cell pool may stem from the graft donor. This sample comprised CD8+ T cells from blood (PBMCs), obtained 24 months after the transplant. The CDR3 nucleotides read TGTGCCAGCTTCCTGACAGGTGACACTGAAGCTTTCTTT. It codes for CASFLTGDTEAFF.